This passage covers 16 T cell receptor beta chains from one sample sequenced in a study of T cells after yellow fever vaccination. MiXCR, run by TCRdb on the 5' RACE reads, gives a single entry per CDR3 protein. In the table there are 450,000 to 650,000 distinct CDR3 sequences, about a fifth of which are singletons. Sequenced material: PBMCs, taken approximately 22 days after the first yellow fever vaccination. These receptors originate from a man between 18 and 29 years old who received the YFV17D yellow fever vaccine.

The sample holds a few counts of this clonotype. CDR3 sequence reads: CASTQEWARSGELFF. The CDR3 region has the DNA TGCGCCAGCACCCAAGAGTGGGCCCGCAGCGGGGAGCTGTTTTTT. The chain combines TRBV5-1 with TRBJ2-2; no reliable D call. Germline V gene lookup returns CDR1 SGHRS and CDR2 YFSETQ. Trimming removed 6 bases from V and 7 bases from J, with 19 bases in between. The CDR3 sequence is 15 residues long.

This chain connects TRBV29-1 to TRBJ2-3; 7 nucleotides align to TRBD2. CDR1 is SQVTM, CDR2 ANQGSEA, per germline. The CDR3 extends over 12 amino acids. Written as DNA, the CDR3 is TGCAATTTGGGCGGGGGAGAGGATACGCAGTATTTT. Residues: CNLGGGEDTQYF.

This clonotype appeared a few times. This chain uses TRBV20-1 with TRBJ1-5; no firm D call. The CDR3 length is 13 residues. The germline V gene encodes CDR1 DFQATT and CDR2 SNEGSKA (reference sequence). The V gene lost 1 base and the J gene lost 3 bases, with 7 bases spanning the gap. The CDR3 sequence is CSARVQANQPQHF. The DNA of the CDR3 is TGCAGTGCTAGAGTTCAGGCCAATCAGCCCCAGCATTTT.

In this sample, this clonotype turned up a few times. This chain joins TRBV10-2 and TRBJ1-4, with 8 bases aligning to TRBD1. The CDR3 has 17 residues. V was clipped by 2 bases and J by 1 base; unmatched bases: 6. Germline CDR1 WSHSY, CDR2 SAAADI. Written as DNA, the CDR3 is TGCGCCAGCAGTGAGAACCCACAGGGGGTAACTAATGAAAAACTGTTTTTT. Translating gives CASSENPQGVTNEKLFF.

This rearrangement joins TRBV6-1 to TRBJ2-4; D might be TRBD1 (6 bases). V lost 6 bases and J lost 3, with 18 bases in between. CDR3 size: 16 residues. Germline V gives CDR1 MNHNS, CDR2 SASEGT. The CDR3 nucleotides read TGTGCCAGCAGCGACGGGGCGGTCAGGGGCAAAAACATTCAGTACTTC. This sequence encodes CASSDGAVRGKNIQYF.

The genes are TRBV4-1 and TRBJ2-1, with 8 bases identical to TRBD2. CDR1 and CDR2 (germline): MGHRA, YSYEKL. The CDR3 consists of 14 residues. The junction had 13 bases not matched to a gene; V was cut back by 9 bases and J by 9 bases. DNA of the CDR3: TGCGCCAGTCGTTTTGGGCGGGGGGCACTTGAGCAGTTCTTC. Translation gives CASRFGRGALEQFF.

The chain has TRBV4-2 and TRBJ2-1; 7 bases are a match to TRBD2. The germline V gene encodes CDR1 LGHNA and CDR2 YNFKEQ. V was pared by 3 bases and J by 5 bases, with 13 bases of the junction left unmatched. This CDR3 region has 17 residues. The CDR3 DNA follows: TGTGCCAGCAGCCACCTAATTGGGGGGGACCGAAACAATGAGCAGTTCTTC. Translated: CASSHLIGGDRNNEQFF.

This clonotype was recorded a few times. The V call is TRBV7-9, the J call TRBJ2-2; 7 bases line up with TRBD2. V lost 5 bases and J lost 5; bases outside the gene matches: 11. The CDR3 is made up of 16 amino acids. Germline-derived CDR1 and CDR2 are SEHNR and FQNEAQ (reference sequence). The CDR3: CASSPWGGVRTGELFF. DNA for the CDR3: TGTGCCAGCAGCCCGTGGGGGGGAGTTCGTACCGGGGAGCTGTTTTTT.

This clonotype turned up a few times. The chain employs TRBV2 and TRBJ2-1; 10 nucleotides align to TRBD1. The CDR3 runs 17 residues. Trimming at V came to 6 bases and at J to 0 bases, leaving 8 bases not matched to a gene. Germline CDR1 reads SNHLY; CDR2 reads FYNNEI. The CDR3: CASRGDRGGLSYNEQFF. The CDR3 DNA follows: TGTGCCAGCAGGGGGGACAGGGGCGGCCTCTCCTACAATGAGCAGTTCTTC. Full variable domain (rest looked up from reference TRBV2 and TRBJ2-1): EPEVTQTPSHQVTQMGQEVILRCVPISNHLYFYWYRQILGQKVEFLVSFYNNEISEKSEIFDDQFSVERPDGSNFTLKIRSTKLEDSAMYFCASRGDRGGLSYNEQFFGPGTRLTVL.

This clonotype was counted a few times. The V and J genes are TRBV13 and TRBJ2-7; possible D gene TRBD1, 6 bases. Trimming cost V 5 bases and J 2 bases, with 13 bases left between them. CDR3 size: 14 residues. Germline V gives CDR1 PRHDT, CDR2 FYEKMQ (reference sequence). CDR3 bases: TGTGCCAGCAGCAAAACAGGGCTCCCCTACGAGCAGTACTTC. Translated: CASSKTGLPYEQYF.

The table lists this clonotype with a few counts. V gene TRBV7-6 combines with J gene TRBJ2-3; the D is unclear. This CDR3 is 15 amino acids long. Germline CDR1 and CDR2: SGHVS and FNYEAQ. The V and J ends lost 0 bases and 4 bases respectively, with 11 bases between them. The CDR3 nucleotides are TGTGCCAGCAGCTTAGCGCAAAGTAGATCAGATACGCAGTATTTT. Protein sequence: CASSLAQSRSDTQYF. The full variable domain, its missing parts supplied by reference TRBV7-6 and TRBJ2-3, is GAGVSQSPRYKVTKRGQDVALRCDPISGHVSLYWYRQALGQGPEFLTYFNYEAQQDKSGLPNDRFSAERPEGSISTLTIQRTEQRDSAMYRCASSLAQSRSDTQYFGPGTRLTVL.

This clonotype was detected only a few times. The V and J genes are TRBV20-1 and TRBJ2-1; 8 nucleotides align to TRBD1. This CDR3 contains 14 residues. The germline V gene encodes CDR1 DFQATT and CDR2 SNEGSKA (reference sequence). Unmatched junction bases numbered 5, after V lost 3 bases and J lost 4 bases. CDR3 bases: TGCAGTGCTAGTTCGGACAGGGATTACAATGAGCAGTTCTTC. Amino acids: CSASSDRDYNEQFF.

The rearrangement links TRBV18 to TRBJ2-5, with D unclear. The V and J ends lost 5 bases and 5 bases respectively, with 12 bases between them. Looked up from germline, CDR1 is KGHSH and CDR2 is LQKENI. The CDR3 is made up of 13 amino acids. For the CDR3, the DNA is TGTGCCAGCTCATCGGACGTTCCGGAGACCCAGTACTTC. This translates into CASSSDVPETQYF.

Only a few counts were recorded for this clonotype. This chain uses TRBV7-3 with TRBJ2-1; D possibly matches TRBD1 or TRBD2 (7 bases each). The V gene lost 5 bases and the J gene lost 7 bases, with 24 bases spanning the gap. Germline CDR1 is SGHTA and CDR2 is FQGTGA. This CDR3 contains 17 residues. CDR3 DNA: TGTGCCAGCAGCCTACAACCCGGGGAGGGGGCGATTAATGAGCAGTTCTTC. Residues: CASSLQPGEGAINEQFF. The variable domain in full, with the rest retrieved from reference TRBV7-3 and TRBJ2-1, is GAGVSQTPSNKVTEKGKYVELRCDPISGHTALYWYRQSLGQGPEFLIYFQGTGAADDSGLPNDRFFAVRPEGSVSTLKIQRTERGDSAVYLCASSLQPGEGAINEQFFGPGTRLTVL.

This clonotype turned up a few times. The chain combines TRBV7-9 with TRBJ1-3, with a possible D match to TRBD1 (6 bases). Germline assignment: CDR1 SEHNR and CDR2 FQNEAQ (reference sequence). The CDR3 has 15 amino acids. V gave up 5 bases and J gave up 2 bases, with 13 bases separating them. The CDR3 DNA reads TGTGCCAGCAGCGGCAACAGGGCCCCTGGAAACACCATATATTTT. Protein: CASSGNRAPGNTIYF.

The chain uses TRBV20-1 and TRBJ2-5, with D perhaps given as TRBD1 or TRBD2 (5 bases each). V was trimmed by 3 bases and J by 1 base, leaving 15 bases between them. Germline V gene sequence: CDR1 DFQATT, CDR2 SNEGSKA (reference sequence). The CDR3 sequence is 15 residues long. CDR3 sequence (DNA): TGCAGTGCTAGCCGTGGGACCGCCTCCCAAGAGACCCAGTACTTC. It yields the protein CSASRGTASQETQYF.